Below, one T cell receptor beta chain is given with its context. These data originate in a study of T cell clones after liver transplantation. Background on the study: Three of the eight recipients were HCV-positive; the rest had non-autoimmune, non-viral transplant indications.

Clones were sequenced by immunoSEQ multiplex PCR, and TCRdb holds only the in-frame ones, with some missing. The table includes tens of thousands of clones, 80% to 95% detected once. Material: CD4+ T cells from blood, obtained roughly 26 months after liver transplant. The sequence was collected from a human patient who received a liver transplant. The graft donor may be the source of some T cells.

In DNA, the CDR3 is TGCGCCAGCAGCTTGGCCGCGACTAGGATCGATGAGCAGTTCTTC. Translated, it gives CASSLAATRIDEQFF. The chain is built from TRBV5-1 and TRBJ2-1; a possible D gene is TRBD2 (6 bases). Germline-derived CDR1 and CDR2 are SGHRS and YFSETQ. The CDR3 totals 15 residues. Trimming stripped 0 bases from V and 8 bases from J, with 15 bases between.